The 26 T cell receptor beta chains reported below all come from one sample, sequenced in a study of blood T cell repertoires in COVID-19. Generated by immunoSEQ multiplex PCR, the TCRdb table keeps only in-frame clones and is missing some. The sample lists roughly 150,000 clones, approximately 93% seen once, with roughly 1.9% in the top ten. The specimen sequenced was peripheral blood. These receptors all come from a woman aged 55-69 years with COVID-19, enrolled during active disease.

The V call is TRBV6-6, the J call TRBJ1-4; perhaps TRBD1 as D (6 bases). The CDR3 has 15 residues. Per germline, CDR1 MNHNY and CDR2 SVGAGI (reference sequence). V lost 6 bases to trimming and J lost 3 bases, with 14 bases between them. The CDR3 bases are TGTGCCAGCAGACACCCACAGGGTGCTAATGAAAAACTGTTTTTT. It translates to CASRHPQGANEKLFF.

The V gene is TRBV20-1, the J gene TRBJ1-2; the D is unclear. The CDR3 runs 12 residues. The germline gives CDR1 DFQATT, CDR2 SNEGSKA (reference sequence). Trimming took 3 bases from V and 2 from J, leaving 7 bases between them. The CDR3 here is CSASTENYGYTF. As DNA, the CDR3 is TGCAGTGCTAGTACAGAGAACTATGGCTACACCTTC.

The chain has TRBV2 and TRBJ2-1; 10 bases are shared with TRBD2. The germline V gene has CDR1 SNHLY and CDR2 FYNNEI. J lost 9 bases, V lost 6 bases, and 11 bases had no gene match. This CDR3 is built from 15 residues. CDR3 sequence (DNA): TGTGCCAGCAGCGTTACTAGCGGGGATGCGGGTGAGCAGTTCTTC. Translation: CASSVTSGDAGEQFF. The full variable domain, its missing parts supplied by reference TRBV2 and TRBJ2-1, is EPEVTQTPSHQVTQMGQEVILRCVPISNHLYFYWYRQILGQKVEFLVSFYNNEISEKSEIFDDQFSVERPDGSNFTLKIRSTKLEDSAMYFCASSVTSGDAGEQFFGPGTRLTVL.

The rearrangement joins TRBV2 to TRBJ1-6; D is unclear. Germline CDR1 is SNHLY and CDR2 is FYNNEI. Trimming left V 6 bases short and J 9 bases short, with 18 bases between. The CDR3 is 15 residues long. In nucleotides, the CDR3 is TGTGCCAGCAGCCGCCAACAGCTGCTCGCTTCACCCCTCCACTTT. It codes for CASSRQQLLASPLHF.

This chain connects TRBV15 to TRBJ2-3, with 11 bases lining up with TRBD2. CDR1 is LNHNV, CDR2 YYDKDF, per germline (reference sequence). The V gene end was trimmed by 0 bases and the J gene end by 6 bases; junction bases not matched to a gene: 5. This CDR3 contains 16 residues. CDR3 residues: CATSRELAGAGDTQYF. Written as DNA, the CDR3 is TGTGCCACCAGCAGAGAACTAGCGGGGGCAGGGGATACGCAGTATTTT. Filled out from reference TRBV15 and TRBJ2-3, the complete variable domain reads DAMVIQNPRYQVTQFGKPVTLSCSQTLNHNVMYWYQQKSSQAPKLLFHYYDKDFNNEADTPDNFQSRRPNTSFCFLDIRSPGLGDTAMYLCATSRELAGAGDTQYFGPGTRLTVL.

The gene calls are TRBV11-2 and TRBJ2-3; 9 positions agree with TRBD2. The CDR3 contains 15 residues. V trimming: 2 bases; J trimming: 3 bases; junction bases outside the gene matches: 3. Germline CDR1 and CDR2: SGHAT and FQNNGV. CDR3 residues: CASSLRRGGTDTQYF. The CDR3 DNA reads TGTGCCAGCAGCTTACGGCGGGGGGGGACAGATACGCAGTATTTT.

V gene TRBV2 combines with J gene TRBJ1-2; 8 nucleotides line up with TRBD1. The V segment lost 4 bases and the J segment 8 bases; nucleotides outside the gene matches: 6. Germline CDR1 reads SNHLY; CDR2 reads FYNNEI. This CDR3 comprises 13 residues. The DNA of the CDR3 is TGTGCCAGCAGTGTTGGACAGGGACGAGGCTACACCTTC. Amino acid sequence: CASSVGQGRGYTF.

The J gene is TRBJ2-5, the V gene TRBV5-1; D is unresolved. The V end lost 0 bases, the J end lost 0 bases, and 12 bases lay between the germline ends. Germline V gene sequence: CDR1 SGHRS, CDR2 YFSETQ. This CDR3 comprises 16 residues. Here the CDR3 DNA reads TGCGCCAGCAGCTTGGTTGTCGGAGCAGACCAAGAGACCCAGTACTTC. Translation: CASSLVVGADQETQYF. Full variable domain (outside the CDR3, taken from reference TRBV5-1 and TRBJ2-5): KAGVTQTPRYLIKTRGQQVTLSCSPISGHRSVSWYQQTPGQGLQFLFEYFSETQRNKGNFPGRFSGRQFSNSRSEMNVSTLELGDSALYLCASSLVVGADQETQYFGPGTRLLVL.

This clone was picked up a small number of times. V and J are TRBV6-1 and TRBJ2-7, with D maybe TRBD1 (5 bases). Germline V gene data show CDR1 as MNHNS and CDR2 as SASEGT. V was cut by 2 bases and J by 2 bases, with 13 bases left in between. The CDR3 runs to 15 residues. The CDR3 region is CASSETTVVAYEQYF. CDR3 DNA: TGTGCCAGCAGTGAAACGACAGTTGTTGCCTACGAGCAGTACTTC.

The CDR3: CASSPYRQDYNSPLHF. The CDR3 region has the DNA TGTGCCAGCTCACCCTACCGACAGGACTATAATTCACCCCTCCACTTT. J is TRBJ1-6 and V is TRBV18, with D perhaps TRBD1 (6 bases). Germline V CDR1 and CDR2: KGHSH, LQKENI. The CDR3 length is 16 residues. Trimming pared 3 bases from V and 3 bases from J, leaving 12 bases between. The whole variable domain, remainder taken from reference TRBV18 and TRBJ1-6, is NAGVMQNPRHLVRRRGQEARLRCSPMKGHSHVYWYRQLPEEGLKFMVYLQKENIIDESGMPKERFSAEFPKEGPSILRIQQVVRGDSAAYFCASSPYRQDYNSPLHFGNGTRLTVT.

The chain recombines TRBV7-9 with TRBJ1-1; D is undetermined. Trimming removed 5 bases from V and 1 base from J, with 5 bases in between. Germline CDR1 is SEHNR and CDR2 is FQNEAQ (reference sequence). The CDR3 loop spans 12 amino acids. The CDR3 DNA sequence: TGTGCCAGCAGCGTACAGAACACTGAAGCTTTCTTT. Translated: CASSVQNTEAFF.

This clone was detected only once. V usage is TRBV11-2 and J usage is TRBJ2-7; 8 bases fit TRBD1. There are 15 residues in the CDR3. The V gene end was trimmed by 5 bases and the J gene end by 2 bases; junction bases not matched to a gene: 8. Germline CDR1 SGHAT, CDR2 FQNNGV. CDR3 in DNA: TGTGCCAGCAGCCCCAAAGGGACAGGAACCTACGAGCAGTACTTC. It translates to CASSPKGTGTYEQYF.

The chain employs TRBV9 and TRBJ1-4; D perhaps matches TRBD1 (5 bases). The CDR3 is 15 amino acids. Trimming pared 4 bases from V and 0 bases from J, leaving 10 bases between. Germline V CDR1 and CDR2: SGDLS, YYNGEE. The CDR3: CASSKTVATNEKLFF. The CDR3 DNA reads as TGTGCCAGCAGCAAGACAGTTGCAACTAATGAAAAACTGTTTTTT.

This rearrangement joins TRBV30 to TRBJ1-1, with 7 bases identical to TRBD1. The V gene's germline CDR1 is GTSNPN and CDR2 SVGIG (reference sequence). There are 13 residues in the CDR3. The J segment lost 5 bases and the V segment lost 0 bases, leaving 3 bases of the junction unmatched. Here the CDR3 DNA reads TGTGCCTGGAGTGTAAGCAGGGGGACTGAAGCTTTCTTT. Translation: CAWSVSRGTEAFF. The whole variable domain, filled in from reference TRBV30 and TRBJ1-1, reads SQTIHQWPATLVQPVGSPLSLECTVEGTSNPNLYWYRQAAGRGLQLLFYSVGIGQISSEVPQNLSASRPQDRQFILSSKKLLLSDSGFYLCAWSVSRGTEAFFGQGTRLTVV.

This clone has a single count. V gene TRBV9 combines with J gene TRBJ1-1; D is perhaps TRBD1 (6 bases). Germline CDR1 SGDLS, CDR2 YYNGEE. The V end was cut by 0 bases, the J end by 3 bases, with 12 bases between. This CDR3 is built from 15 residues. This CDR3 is CASSVAGGGYTEAFF. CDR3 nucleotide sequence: TGTGCCAGCAGCGTAGCGGGAGGGGGTTACACTGAAGCTTTCTTT.

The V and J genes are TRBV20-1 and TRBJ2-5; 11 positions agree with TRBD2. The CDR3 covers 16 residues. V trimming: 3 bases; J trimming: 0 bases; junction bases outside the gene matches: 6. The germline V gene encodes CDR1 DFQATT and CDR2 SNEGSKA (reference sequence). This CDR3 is CSASTLAGGHQETQYF. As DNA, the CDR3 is TGCAGTGCTAGTACCCTAGCGGGGGGCCACCAAGAGACCCAGTACTTC.

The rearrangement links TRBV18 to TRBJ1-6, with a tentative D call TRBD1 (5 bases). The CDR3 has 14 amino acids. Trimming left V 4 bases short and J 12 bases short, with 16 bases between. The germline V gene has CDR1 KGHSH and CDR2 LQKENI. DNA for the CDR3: TGTGCCAGCTCACTATCCGACAGAGATGGACCCCTCCACTTT. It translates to CASSLSDRDGPLHF.

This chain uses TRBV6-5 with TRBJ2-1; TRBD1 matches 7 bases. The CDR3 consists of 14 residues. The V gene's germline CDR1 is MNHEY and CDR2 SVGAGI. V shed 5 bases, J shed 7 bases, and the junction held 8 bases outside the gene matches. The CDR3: CASSTGEDWNEQFF. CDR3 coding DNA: TGTGCCAGCAGTACAGGGGAAGACTGGAATGAGCAGTTCTTC.

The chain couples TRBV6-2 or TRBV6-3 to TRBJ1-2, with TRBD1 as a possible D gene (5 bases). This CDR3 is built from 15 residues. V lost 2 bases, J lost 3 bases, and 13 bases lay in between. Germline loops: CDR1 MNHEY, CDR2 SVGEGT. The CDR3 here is CASSYRTSVDYGYTF. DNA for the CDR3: TGTGCCAGCAGTTACAGGACATCGGTGGACTATGGCTACACCTTC.

In DNA, the CDR3 is TGTGCCAGCACCGAAAAGGGGCAGCCCCAGCATTTT. Amino acids: CASTEKGQPQHF. J is TRBJ1-5 and V is TRBV7-3; possibly TRBD1 for D (5 bases). This CDR3 spans 12 amino acids. The ends were cut back, 7 bases at V and 7 bases at J, with 11 bases in the middle. Germline CDR1 and CDR2: SGHTA and FQGTGA.

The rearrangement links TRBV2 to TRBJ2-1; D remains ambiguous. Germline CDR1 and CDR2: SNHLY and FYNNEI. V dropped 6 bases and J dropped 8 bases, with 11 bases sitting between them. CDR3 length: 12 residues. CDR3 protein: CASRGPWDEQFF. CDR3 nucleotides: TGTGCCAGCAGGGGCCCCTGGGATGAGCAGTTCTTC.

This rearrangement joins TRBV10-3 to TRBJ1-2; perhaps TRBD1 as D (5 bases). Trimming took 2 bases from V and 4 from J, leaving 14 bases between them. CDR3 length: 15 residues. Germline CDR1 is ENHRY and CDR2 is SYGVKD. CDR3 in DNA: TGTGCCATCAGTGAGATTGGTAAGACAGCCTATGGCTACACCTTC. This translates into CAISEIGKTAYGYTF.

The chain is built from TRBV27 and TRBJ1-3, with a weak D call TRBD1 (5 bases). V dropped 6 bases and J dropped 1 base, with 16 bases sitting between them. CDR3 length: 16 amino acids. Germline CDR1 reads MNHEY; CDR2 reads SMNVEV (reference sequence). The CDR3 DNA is TGTGCCAGCAGGCAGGGTTCAGGCCCGTCTGGAAACACCATATATTTT. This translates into CASRQGSGPSGNTIYF.

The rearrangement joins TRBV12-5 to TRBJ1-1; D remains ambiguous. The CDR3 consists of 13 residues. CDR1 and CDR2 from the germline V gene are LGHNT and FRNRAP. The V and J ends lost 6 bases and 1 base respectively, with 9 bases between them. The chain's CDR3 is CASGRLENTEAFF. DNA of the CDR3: TGTGCTAGTGGGCGGCTGGAGAACACTGAAGCTTTCTTT.

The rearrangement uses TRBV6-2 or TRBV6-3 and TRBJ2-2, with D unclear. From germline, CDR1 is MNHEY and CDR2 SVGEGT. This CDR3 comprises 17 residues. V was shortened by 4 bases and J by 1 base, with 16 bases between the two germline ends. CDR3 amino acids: CASSSTPWSGNTGELFF. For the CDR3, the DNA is TGTGCCAGCAGTTCCACCCCTTGGTCCGGGAACACCGGGGAGCTGTTTTTT.

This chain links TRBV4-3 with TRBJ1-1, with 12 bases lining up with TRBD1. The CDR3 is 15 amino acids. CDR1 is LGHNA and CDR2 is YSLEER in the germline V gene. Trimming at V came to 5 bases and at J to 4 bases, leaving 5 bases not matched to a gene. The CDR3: CASSLGQGATTEAFF. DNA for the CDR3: TGCGCCAGCAGCTTGGGACAGGGGGCCACCACTGAAGCTTTCTTT.